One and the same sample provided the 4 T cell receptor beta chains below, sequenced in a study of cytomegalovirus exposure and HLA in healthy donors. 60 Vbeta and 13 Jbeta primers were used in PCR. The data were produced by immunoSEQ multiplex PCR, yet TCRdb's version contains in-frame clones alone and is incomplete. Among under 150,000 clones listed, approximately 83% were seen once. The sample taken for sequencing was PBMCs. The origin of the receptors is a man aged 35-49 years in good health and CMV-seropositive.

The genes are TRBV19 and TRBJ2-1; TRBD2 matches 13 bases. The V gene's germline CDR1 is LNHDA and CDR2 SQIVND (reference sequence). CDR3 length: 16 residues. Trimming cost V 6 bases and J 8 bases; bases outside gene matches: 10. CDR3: CASSKVGLAGDDEQFF. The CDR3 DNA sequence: TGTGCCAGTAGCAAAGTTGGACTAGCGGGAGACGATGAGCAGTTCTTC.

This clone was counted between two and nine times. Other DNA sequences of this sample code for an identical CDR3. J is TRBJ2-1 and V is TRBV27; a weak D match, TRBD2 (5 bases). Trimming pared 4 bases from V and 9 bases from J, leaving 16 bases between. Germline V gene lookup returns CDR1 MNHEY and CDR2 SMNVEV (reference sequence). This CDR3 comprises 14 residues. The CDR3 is CASSSLAGHGEQFF. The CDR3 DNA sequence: TGTGCCAGCAGTTCTTTGGCGGGTCACGGTGAGCAGTTCTTC.

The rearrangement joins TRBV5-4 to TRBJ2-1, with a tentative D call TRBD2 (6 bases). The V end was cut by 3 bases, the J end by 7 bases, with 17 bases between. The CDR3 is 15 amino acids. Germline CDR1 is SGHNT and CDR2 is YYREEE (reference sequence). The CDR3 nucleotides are TGTGCCAGCAGCTCCCCGGGACTGGGTAGGAATGAGCAGTTCTTC. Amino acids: CASSSPGLGRNEQFF. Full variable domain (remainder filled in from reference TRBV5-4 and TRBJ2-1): ETGVTQSPTHLIKTRGQQVTLRCSSQSGHNTVSWYQQALGQGPQFIFQYYREEENGRGNFPPRFSGLQFPNYSSELNVNALELDDSALYLCASSSPGLGRNEQFFGPGTRLTVL.

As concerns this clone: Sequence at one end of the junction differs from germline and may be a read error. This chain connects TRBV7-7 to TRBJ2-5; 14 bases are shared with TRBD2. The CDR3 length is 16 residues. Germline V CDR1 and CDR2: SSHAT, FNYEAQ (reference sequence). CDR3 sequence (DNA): TGTGCTAGCAGCTTAACCGGGACTAGCGGGAGTGAGACCCAGTACTTC. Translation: CASSLTGTSGSETQYF.